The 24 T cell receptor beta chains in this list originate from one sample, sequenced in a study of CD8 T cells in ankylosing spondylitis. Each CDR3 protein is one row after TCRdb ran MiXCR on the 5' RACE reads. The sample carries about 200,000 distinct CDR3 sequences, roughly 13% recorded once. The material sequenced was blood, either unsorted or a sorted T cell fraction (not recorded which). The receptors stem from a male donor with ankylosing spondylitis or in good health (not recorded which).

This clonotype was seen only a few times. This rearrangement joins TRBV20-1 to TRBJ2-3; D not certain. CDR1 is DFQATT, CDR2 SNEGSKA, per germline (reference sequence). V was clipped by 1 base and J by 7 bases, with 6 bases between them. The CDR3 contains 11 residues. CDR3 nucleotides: TGCAGTGCTAGAGCCGTGAATACGCAGTATTTT. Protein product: CSARAVNTQYF.

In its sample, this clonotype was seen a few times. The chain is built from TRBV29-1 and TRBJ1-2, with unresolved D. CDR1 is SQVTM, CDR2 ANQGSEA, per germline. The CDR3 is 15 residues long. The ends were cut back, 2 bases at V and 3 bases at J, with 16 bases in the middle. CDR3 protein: CSVEWAQRQHYGYTF. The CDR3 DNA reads TGCAGCGTTGAATGGGCACAGCGACAACACTATGGCTACACCTTC.

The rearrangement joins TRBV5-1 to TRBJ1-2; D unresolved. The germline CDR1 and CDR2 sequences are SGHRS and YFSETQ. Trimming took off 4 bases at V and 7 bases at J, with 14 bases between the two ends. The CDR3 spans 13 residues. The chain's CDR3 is CASSQDGSGGYTF. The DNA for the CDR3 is TGCGCCAGCAGCCAGGACGGCTCCGGTGGCTACACCTTC.

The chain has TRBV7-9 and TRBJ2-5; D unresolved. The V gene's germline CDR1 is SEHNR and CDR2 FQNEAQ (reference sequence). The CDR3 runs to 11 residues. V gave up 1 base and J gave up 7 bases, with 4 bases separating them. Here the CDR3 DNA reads TGTGCCAGCAGCTTAGACGGGACCCAGTACTTC. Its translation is CASSLDGTQYF.

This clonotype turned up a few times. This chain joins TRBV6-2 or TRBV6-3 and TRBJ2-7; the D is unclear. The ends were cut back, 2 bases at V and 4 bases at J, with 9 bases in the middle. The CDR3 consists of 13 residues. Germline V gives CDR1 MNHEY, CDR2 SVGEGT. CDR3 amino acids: CASSYRVRYEQYF. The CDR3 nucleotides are TGTGCCAGCAGTTACAGGGTTCGGTACGAGCAGTACTTC.

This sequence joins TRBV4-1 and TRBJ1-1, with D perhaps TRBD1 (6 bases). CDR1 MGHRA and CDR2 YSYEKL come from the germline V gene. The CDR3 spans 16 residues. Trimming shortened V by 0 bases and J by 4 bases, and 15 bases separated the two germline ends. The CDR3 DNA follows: TGCGCCAGCAGCCAAGAAATGGGGGGCGGGAGCACTGAAGCTTTCTTT. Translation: CASSQEMGGGSTEAFF.

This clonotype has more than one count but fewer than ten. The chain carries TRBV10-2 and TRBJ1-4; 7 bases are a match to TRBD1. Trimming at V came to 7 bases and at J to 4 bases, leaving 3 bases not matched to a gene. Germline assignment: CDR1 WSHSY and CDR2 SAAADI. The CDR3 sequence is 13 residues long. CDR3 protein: CASKQGSNEKLFF. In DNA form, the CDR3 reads TGCGCCAGCAAACAGGGGAGTAATGAAAAACTGTTTTTT.

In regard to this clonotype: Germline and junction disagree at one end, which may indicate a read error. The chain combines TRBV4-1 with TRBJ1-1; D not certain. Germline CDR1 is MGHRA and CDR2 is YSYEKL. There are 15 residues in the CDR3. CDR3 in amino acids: CASSQEPTGNSEAFF. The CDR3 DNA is TGCGCCAGCAGCCAAGAGCCCACGGGGAACAGTGAAGCTTTCTTT.

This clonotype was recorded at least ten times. The CDR3 DNA sequence: TGCAGCGTTGAGGTCGACAGGGCTGGTGAGCAGTACTTC. Translated: CSVEVDRAGEQYF. The chain has TRBV29-1 and TRBJ2-7; TRBD1 agrees at 7 bases. The CDR3 is 13 amino acids. Trimming at V came to 3 bases and at J to 7 bases, leaving 9 bases not matched to a gene. Germline-derived CDR1 and CDR2 are SQVTM and ANQGSEA.

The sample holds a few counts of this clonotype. Here the CDR3 reads CASSQEGTSPLHF. The CDR3 DNA reads TGCGCCAGCAGCCAAGAAGGAACCTCACCCCTCCACTTT. V is TRBV4-1 and J is TRBJ1-6; the D is unclear. Germline values: CDR1 MGHRA, CDR2 YSYEKL. The CDR3 extends over 13 amino acids. V was cut by 0 bases and J by 10 bases, with 7 bases left in between.

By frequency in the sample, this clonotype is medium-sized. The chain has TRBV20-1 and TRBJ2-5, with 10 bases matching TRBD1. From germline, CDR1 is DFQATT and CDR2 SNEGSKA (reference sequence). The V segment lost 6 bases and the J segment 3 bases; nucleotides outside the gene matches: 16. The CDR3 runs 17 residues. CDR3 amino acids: CSATTGTGVVREETQYF. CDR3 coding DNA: TGCAGTGCAACTACCGGGACAGGGGTGGTTCGAGAAGAGACCCAGTACTTC.

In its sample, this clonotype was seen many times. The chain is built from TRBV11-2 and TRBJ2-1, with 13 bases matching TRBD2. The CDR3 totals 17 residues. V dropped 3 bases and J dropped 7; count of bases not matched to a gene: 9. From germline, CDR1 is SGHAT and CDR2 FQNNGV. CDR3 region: CASSLGLAGNFLNEQFF. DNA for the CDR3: TGTGCCAGCAGCTTGGGACTAGCGGGAAACTTCTTAAATGAGCAGTTCTTC.

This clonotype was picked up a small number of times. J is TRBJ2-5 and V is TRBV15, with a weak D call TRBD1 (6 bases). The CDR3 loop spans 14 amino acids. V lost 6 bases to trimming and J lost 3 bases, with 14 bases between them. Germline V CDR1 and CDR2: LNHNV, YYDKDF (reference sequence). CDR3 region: CATRPGHLEETQYF. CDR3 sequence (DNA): TGTGCCACCAGGCCGGGACACCTCGAAGAGACCCAGTACTTC.

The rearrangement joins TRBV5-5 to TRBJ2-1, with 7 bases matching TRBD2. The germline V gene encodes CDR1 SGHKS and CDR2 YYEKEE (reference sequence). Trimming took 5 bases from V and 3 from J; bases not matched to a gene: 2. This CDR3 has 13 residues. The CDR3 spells CASSGTNYNEQFF. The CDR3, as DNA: TGTGCCAGCAGTGGGACTAACTACAATGAGCAGTTCTTC.

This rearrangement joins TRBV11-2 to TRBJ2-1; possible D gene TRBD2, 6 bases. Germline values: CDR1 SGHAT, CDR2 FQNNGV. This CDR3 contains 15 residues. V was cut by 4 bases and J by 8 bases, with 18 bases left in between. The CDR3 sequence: CASSSPGSPADEQFF. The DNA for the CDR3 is TGTGCCAGCAGCTCTCCCGGGAGTCCGGCCGATGAGCAGTTCTTC.

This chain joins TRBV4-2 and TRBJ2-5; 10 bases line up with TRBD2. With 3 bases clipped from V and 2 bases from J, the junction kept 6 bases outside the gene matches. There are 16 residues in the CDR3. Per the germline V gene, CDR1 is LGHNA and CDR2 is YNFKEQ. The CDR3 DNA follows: TGTGCCAGCAGCCACCTTACTAGCGGGGCACAAGAGACCCAGTACTTC. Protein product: CASSHLTSGAQETQYF.

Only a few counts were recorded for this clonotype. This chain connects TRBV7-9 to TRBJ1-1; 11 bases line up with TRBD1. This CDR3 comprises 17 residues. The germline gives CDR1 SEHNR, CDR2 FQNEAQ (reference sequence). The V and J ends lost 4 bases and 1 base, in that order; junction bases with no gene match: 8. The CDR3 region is CASSSKTGTGGNTEAFF. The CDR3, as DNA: TGTGCCAGCAGCTCCAAGACCGGGACAGGGGGGAACACTGAAGCTTTCTTT.

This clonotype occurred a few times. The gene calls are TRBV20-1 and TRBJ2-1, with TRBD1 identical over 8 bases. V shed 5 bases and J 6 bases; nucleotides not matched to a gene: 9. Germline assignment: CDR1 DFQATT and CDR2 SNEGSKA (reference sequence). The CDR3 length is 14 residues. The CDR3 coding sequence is TGCAGTGCTCCGACAGGGGAAGTCCTCAATGAGCAGTTCTTC. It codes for CSAPTGEVLNEQFF.

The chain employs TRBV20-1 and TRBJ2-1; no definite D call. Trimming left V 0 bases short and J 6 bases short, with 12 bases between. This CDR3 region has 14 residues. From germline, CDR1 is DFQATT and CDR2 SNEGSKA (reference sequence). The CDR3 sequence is CSARDTGGSNEQFF. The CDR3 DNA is TGCAGTGCTAGAGATACCGGCGGCTCCAATGAGCAGTTCTTC.

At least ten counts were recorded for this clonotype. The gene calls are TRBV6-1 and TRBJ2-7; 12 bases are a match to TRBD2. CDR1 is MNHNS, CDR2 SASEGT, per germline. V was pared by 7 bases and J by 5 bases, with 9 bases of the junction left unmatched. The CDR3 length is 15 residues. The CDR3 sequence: CASTPTSGSSDEQYF. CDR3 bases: TGTGCCAGCACCCCGACTAGCGGGAGTAGCGACGAGCAGTACTTC.

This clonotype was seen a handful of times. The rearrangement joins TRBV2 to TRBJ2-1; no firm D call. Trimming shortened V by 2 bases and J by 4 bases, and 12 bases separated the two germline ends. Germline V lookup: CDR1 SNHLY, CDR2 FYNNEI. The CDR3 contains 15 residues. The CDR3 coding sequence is TGTGCCAGCAGTGAAAGGACGGTGACATACAATGAGCAGTTCTTC. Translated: CASSERTVTYNEQFF.

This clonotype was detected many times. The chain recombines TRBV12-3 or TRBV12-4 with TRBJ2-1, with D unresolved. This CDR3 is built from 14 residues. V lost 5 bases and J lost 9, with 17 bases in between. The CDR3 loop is CASSPVDGSIEQFF. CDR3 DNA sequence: TGTGCCAGCAGTCCAGTTGATGGGTCGATTGAGCAGTTCTTC.

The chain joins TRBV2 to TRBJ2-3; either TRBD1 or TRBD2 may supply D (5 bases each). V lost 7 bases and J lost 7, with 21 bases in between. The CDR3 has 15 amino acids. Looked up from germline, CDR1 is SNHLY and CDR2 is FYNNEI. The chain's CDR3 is CASNLGTVAANTQYF. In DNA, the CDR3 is TGTGCCAGCAACCTTGGGACGGTAGCCGCGAATACGCAGTATTTT. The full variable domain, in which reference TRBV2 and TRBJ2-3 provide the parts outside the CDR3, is EPEVTQTPSHQVTQMGQEVILRCVPISNHLYFYWYRQILGQKVEFLVSFYNNEISEKSEIFDDQFSVERPDGSNFTLKIRSTKLEDSAMYFCASNLGTVAANTQYFGPGTRLTVL.

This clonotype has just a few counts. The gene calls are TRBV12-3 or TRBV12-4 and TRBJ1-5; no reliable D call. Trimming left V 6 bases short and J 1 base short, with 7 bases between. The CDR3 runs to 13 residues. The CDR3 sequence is CASRDASNQPQHF. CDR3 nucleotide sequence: TGTGCCAGCAGGGACGCCAGCAATCAGCCCCAGCATTTT.